These 12 T cell receptor beta chains came from one sample sequenced in a study of neurological immune-mediated disorders. A single record per CDR3 protein comes from TCRdb applying MiXCR to the 5' RACE reads. The sample records some 53,000 distinct CDR3 sequences, 16% being singletons. Sequencing used PBMCs. The receptors were sampled from a man between 60 and 70 years old in good health.

The chain uses TRBV9 and TRBJ2-1; D perhaps matches TRBD1 (5 bases). This CDR3 comprises 15 residues. The germline V gene has CDR1 SGDLS and CDR2 YYNGEE. V lost 3 bases and J lost 0, with 10 bases in between. The CDR3 reads CASSATVNSYNEQFF. DNA of the CDR3: TGTGCCAGCAGCGCGACAGTCAACTCCTACAATGAGCAGTTCTTC.

As concerns this clonotype: A read error is possible here, since a much larger clone lies one base away. This chain uses TRBV3-1 with TRBJ2-7; 11 bases match TRBD2. Germline values: CDR1 LGHDT, CDR2 YNNKEL (reference sequence). This CDR3 is 15 amino acids long. The DNA for the CDR3 is TGTGCCAGCAGCCAAGGACTAGCGGGGTTCTACGAGAAGTACTTC. Its protein is CASSQGLAGFYEKYF.

The chain links TRBV7-2 to TRBJ2-3; 8 nucleotides align to TRBD1. The germline gives CDR1 SGHTA, CDR2 FQGNSA. The V and J ends lost 6 bases and 3 bases, in that order; junction bases with no gene match: 8. The CDR3 has 15 residues. The CDR3: CASRPGQGTTDTQYF. CDR3 in DNA: TGTGCCAGCAGACCCGGACAGGGAACGACAGATACGCAGTATTTT.

This clonotype was seen many times. V and J are TRBV28 and TRBJ2-7; possible D gene TRBD1, 5 bases. Germline CDR1 is MDHEN and CDR2 is SYDVKM. The CDR3 runs 15 residues. Trimming removed 3 bases from V and 2 bases from J, with 14 bases in between. The CDR3 loop reads CASSLTALRAYEQYF. Written as DNA, the CDR3 is TGTGCCAGCAGTTTGACAGCCCTTCGAGCCTACGAGCAGTACTTC. The complete variable domain, with remaining parts taken from reference TRBV28 and TRBJ2-7, reads DVKVTQSSRYLVKRTGEKVFLECVQDMDHENMFWYRQDPGLGLRLIYFSYDVKMKEKGDIPEGYSVSREKKERFSLILESASTNQTSMYLCASSLTALRAYEQYFGPGTRLTVT.

The chain uses TRBV6-2 or TRBV6-3 and TRBJ2-7; D may correspond to TRBD1 or TRBD2 (5 bases each). The CDR3 runs 13 residues. The ends were cut back, 11 bases at V and 4 bases at J, with 18 bases in the middle. CDR1 and CDR2 from the germline V gene are MNHEY and SVGEGT. CDR3: CAAAGQGGYEQYF. As DNA, the CDR3 is TGTGCCGCCGCGGGCCAGGGTGGTTACGAGCAGTACTTC.

The table lists this clonotype with many counts. The chain employs TRBV5-1 and TRBJ1-5, with D perhaps matching TRBD1 (5 bases). From germline, CDR1 is SGHRS and CDR2 YFSETQ. V was trimmed by 5 bases and J by 1 base, leaving 7 bases between them. CDR3 size: 13 residues. CDR3 in amino acids: CASRRDSNQPQHF. The CDR3, as DNA: TGCGCCAGCAGACGGGACAGCAATCAGCCCCAGCATTTT.

The table lists this clonotype with many counts. This rearrangement joins TRBV10-3 to TRBJ2-7; no clear D gene. The V gene's germline CDR1 is ENHRY and CDR2 SYGVKD. The CDR3 spans 13 residues. The V end lost 2 bases, the J end lost 3 bases, and 8 bases lay between the germline ends. The CDR3: CAISEVHNYEQYF. In DNA, the CDR3 is TGTGCCATCAGTGAGGTCCACAACTACGAGCAGTACTTC.

At least ten counts were recorded for this clonotype. V gene TRBV4-3 combines with J gene TRBJ2-1, with D maybe TRBD1 (5 bases). V lost 0 bases and J lost 2, with 14 bases in between. CDR3 length: 17 residues. The germline gives CDR1 LGHNA, CDR2 YSLEER. The CDR3 sequence is CASSQDVQARTYNEQFF. CDR3 bases: TGCGCCAGCAGCCAAGATGTACAGGCAAGAACCTACAATGAGCAGTTCTTC.

This clonotype was counted ten times or more. This chain links TRBV5-1 with TRBJ1-1; no definite D call. The CDR3 runs 15 residues. The V and J ends lost 0 bases and 1 base respectively, with 10 bases between them. Germline CDR1 is SGHRS and CDR2 is YFSETQ. CDR3 residues: CASSLAGLSNTEAFF. Here the CDR3 DNA reads TGCGCCAGCAGCTTGGCGGGTCTATCGAACACTGAAGCTTTCTTT. Full variable domain (outside the CDR3, taken from reference TRBV5-1 and TRBJ1-1): KAGVTQTPRYLIKTRGQQVTLSCSPISGHRSVSWYQQTPGQGLQFLFEYFSETQRNKGNFPGRFSGRQFSNSRSEMNVSTLELGDSALYLCASSLAGLSNTEAFFGQGTRLTVV.

This clonotype showed up many times. This chain uses TRBV5-6 with TRBJ2-7, with D unclear. The V gene's germline CDR1 is SGHDT and CDR2 YYEEEE. This CDR3 has 15 amino acids. Trimming cost V 4 bases and J 5 bases, with 19 bases left between them. CDR3 bases: TGTGCCAGCAGCCTCCCTACTACCAAGCCCGACGAGCAGTACTTC. Translation gives CASSLPTTKPDEQYF.

This clonotype was counted at least ten times. The chain carries TRBV7-2 and TRBJ2-2; D is ambiguous. The CDR3 is 16 amino acids. V was clipped by 3 bases and J by 10 bases, with 21 bases between them. CDR1 is SGHTA, CDR2 FQGNSA, per germline. For the CDR3, the DNA is TGTGCCAGCAGCTTTCAAGTCAGCAGGAGTGGTTTGGAGCTGTTTTTT. The encoded protein is CASSFQVSRSGLELFF.

This clonotype was recorded many times. This chain links TRBV20-1 with TRBJ2-7; 12 bases fit TRBD2. The CDR3 extends over 15 amino acids. V was clipped by 3 bases and J by 3 bases; unmatched bases: 6. CDR1 DFQATT and CDR2 SNEGSKA come from the germline V gene (reference sequence). In DNA, the CDR3 is TGCAGTGCTAGCGGACTAGCGGGAAAAAGCTACGAGCAGTACTTC. Translation gives CSASGLAGKSYEQYF.